This TCR beta chain is from a study of PD-L1 blockade in urothelial cancer (dated by TCRdb to about 2017). In the study overall: Every patient began therapy around 2014 and was given atezolizumab 1,200 mg intravenously every 3 weeks. Twenty-five of 29 patients were identified as males with urothelial cancer of bladder origin, and a prior smoking history was reported by 18 of 29 patients. Patients had an ECOG performance status of 0 or 1 and had received between 0 and 3 prior chemotherapy regimens. Blood samples were analyzed 3 weeks after the start of treatment (second dose) and 6 weeks after the start of treatment. A median of approximately 140,000 T cells and roughly 80,000 unique TCRs was obtained from blood samples, and a median clonality of approximately 0.08 was observed. The study was an exploratory multi-omic analysis of somatic, immune and clinical correlates of response to PD-L1 blockade with atezolizumab in urothelial cancer. Pretreatment tumor samples and matched peripheral blood, collected serially before and after atezolizumab treatment, underwent TCR sequencing. Progression-free survival longer than 6 months counted as durable clinical benefit, and TCR features were additionally tested against both progression-free and overall survival. In the same patients, whole exome sequencing and RNA sequencing of pretreatment tumors were performed in addition to TCR sequencing. Nine patients achieved durable clinical benefit and approximately 19 did not. Some 30 patients had pretreatment blood TCR-seq, 24 had at least one posttreatment blood collection, and 24 had tumor TCR-seq. The investigation overall reported the following: Improved progression-free and overall survival was associated with having pretreatment peripheral blood TCR clonality below the median. Because the sample size was small (n of about 27) and many exploratory analyses were performed, the results are intended to be hypothesis-generating. Among patients with durable benefit, tumor-associated TCR clones showed greater expansion in peripheral blood 3 weeks after treatment started (n = 22, p = 0.022).

The time point tag for this specimen amounts to: pretreatment peripheral blood. A cohort of approximately 31 patients with locally advanced or metastatic urothelial carcinoma, treated at Memorial Sloan Kettering on a trial protocol, was included. Peripheral blood mononuclear cells were collected from each patient pretreatment and during treatment, giving between 1 and 8 total time points per patient. The Qiagen DNeasy Blood extraction kit was used to purify genomic DNA from total PBMCs and from tumor samples. PBMCs were collected pretreatment and during treatment, and were isolated and stored as previously described. A note on this clone: What antigen it recognizes has not been identified. Within one base of it there is no much larger clone, and no base qualities were kept.

To estimate absolute template abundance from read counts, synthetic TCR analog templates were spiked into each PCR. The immunoSEQ assay was used to amplify TCRbeta CDR3 regions from genomic DNA with bias-controlled V and J gene primers. Rearranged TCRbeta segments were sequenced at approximately 20X coverage. Under the source paper's analysis protocol: Sequencing errors were corrected by clustering and CDR3s were annotated against IMGT to assign V, D and J genes. Only productive TCRbeta rearrangements were used in downstream analyses, excluding out-of-frame or stop-codon sequences. To compute clonality, Shannon entropy was normalized by the log of the number of unique productive sequences and then subtracted from one. Fisher's exact test with Benjamini-Hochberg correction, using a cutoff of adjusted p below 0.01, was how clones that differed between time points or between blood and tumor were identified. TCRdb took this table from immuneACCESS and kept in-frame rearrangements with V and J called. Such tables lack part of the clones; where checked against another copy, unresolved V genes explain under half of the gap, and the rest is unexplained. V and J calls plus clone size are reproduced from that table; the DNA served to infer D and trimming. The sample records tens of thousands of clones, roughly 85% of which are singletons. The top ten clonotypes cover approximately 14% of the sample.

V is reduced by 5 bases and J by 5 bases, leaving a spacing of 14 bases between them. The CDR1 and CDR2 encoded by the germline V gene are KGHSH and LQKENI. The CDR3 runs 14 residues from the cysteine to the phenylalanine. Only CDR3 DNA remains: 42 bases, in frame from the first base. The source of this sequence is a woman aged 55-75 years with urothelial cancer. Material: PBMCs, obtained around atezolizumab (anti-PD-L1) treatment. This chain joins TRBV18 to TRBJ2-3; the D region possibly corresponds to TRBD2 (6 bases align). The nucleotide sequence reads TGTGCCAGCTCAATGGGGGACTGGCGAGATACGCAGTATTTT. It codes for CASSMGDWRDTQYF.